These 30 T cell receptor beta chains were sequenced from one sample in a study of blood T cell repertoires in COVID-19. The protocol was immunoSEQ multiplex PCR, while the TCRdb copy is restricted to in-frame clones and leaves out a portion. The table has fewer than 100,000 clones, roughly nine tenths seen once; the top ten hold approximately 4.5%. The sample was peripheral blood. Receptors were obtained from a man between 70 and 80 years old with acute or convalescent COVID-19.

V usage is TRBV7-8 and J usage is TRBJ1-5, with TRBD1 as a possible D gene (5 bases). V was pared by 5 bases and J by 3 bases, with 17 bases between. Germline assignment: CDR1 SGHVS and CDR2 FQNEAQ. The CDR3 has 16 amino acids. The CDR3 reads CASSPASRVFNQPQHF. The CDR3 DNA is TGTGCCAGCAGCCCAGCGTCCAGGGTTTTCAATCAGCCCCAGCATTTT.

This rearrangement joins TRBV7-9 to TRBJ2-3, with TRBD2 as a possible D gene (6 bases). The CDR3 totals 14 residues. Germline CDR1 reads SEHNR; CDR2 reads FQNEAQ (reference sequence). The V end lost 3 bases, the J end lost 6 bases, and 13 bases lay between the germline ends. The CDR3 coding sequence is TGTGCCAGCAGCTTCTCTGGGAGGATTGATACGCAGTATTTT. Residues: CASSFSGRIDTQYF.

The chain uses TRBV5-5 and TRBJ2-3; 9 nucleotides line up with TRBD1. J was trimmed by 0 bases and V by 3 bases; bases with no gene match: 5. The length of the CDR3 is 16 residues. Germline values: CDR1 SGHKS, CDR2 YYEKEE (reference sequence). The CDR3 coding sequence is TGTGCCAGCAGCTCCGGGACAGGGTGGAGCACAGATACGCAGTATTTT. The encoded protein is CASSSGTGWSTDTQYF. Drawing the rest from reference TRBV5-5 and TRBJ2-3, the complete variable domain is DAGVTQSPTHLIKTRGQQVTLRCSPISGHKSVSWYQQVLGQGPQFIFQYYEKEERGRGNFPDRFSARQFPNYSSELNVNALLLGDSALYLCASSSGTGWSTDTQYFGPGTRLTVL.

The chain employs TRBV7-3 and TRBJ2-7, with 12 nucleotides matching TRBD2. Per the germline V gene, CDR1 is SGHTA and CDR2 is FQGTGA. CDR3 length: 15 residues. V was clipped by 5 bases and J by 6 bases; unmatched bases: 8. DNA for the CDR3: TGTGCCAGCAGCCAATCTAGCGGGGGGGCGTCCGAGCAGTACTTC. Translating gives CASSQSSGGASEQYF.

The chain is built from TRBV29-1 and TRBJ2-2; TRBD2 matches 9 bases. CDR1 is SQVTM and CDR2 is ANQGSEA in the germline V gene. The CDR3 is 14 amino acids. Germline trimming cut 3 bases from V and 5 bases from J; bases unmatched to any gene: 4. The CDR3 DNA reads TGCAGCGTTGAGCGGGGGGGCCGAACCGGGGAGCTGTTTTTT. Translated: CSVERGGRTGELFF.

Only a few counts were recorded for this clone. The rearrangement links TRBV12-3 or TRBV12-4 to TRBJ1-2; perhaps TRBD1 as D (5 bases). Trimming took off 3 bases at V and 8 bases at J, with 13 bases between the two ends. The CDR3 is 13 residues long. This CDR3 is CASSFRAGQGYTF. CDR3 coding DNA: TGTGCCAGCAGTTTTAGGGCAGGGCAAGGCTACACCTTC.

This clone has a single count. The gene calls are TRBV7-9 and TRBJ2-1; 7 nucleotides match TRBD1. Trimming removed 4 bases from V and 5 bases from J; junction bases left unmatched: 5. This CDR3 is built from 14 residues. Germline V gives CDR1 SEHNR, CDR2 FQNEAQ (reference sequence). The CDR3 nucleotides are TGTGCCAGCAGCTACGGGACAGTTAACAATGAGCAGTTCTTC. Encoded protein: CASSYGTVNNEQFF.

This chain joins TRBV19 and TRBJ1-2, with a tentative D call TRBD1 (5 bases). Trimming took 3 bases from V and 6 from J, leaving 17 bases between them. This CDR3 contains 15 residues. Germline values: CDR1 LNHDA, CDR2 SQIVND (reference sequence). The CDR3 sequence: CASSIRRQGTNGYTF. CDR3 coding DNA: TGTGCCAGTAGTATCCGTCGGCAGGGAACCAATGGCTACACCTTC.

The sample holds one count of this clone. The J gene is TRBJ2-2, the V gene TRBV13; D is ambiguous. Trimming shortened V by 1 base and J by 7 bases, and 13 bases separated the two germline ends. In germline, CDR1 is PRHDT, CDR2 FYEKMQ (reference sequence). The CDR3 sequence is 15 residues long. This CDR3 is CASSLDGSISGELFF. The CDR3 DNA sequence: TGTGCCAGCAGCTTAGATGGCAGTATCAGCGGGGAGCTGTTTTTT. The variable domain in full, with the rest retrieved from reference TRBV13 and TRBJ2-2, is AAGVIQSPRHLIKEKRETATLKCYPIPRHDTVYWYQQGPGQDPQFLISFYEKMQSDKGSIPDRFSAQQFSDYHSELNMSSLELGDSALYFCASSLDGSISGELFFGEGSRLTVL.

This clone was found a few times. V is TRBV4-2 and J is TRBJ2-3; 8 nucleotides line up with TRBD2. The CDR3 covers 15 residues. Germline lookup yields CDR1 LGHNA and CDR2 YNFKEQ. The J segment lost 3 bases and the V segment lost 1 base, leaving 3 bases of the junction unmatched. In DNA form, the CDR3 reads TGTGCCAGCAGCCAAGGAGCGGGGGAGACAGATACGCAGTATTTT. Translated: CASSQGAGETDTQYF.

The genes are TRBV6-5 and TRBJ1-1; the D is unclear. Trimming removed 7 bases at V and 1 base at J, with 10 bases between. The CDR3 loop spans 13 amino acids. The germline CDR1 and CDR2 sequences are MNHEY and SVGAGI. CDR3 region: CASTPRKNTEAFF. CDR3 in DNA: TGTGCCAGCACCCCGAGGAAGAACACTGAAGCTTTCTTT.

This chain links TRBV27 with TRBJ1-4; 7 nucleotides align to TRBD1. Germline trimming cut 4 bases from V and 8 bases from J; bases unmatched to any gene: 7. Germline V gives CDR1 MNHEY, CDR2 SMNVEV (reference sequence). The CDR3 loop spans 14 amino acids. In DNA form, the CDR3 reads TGTGCCAGCAGTTATCGGGACAGACTCGAAAAACTGTTTTTT. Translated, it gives CASSYRDRLEKLFF.

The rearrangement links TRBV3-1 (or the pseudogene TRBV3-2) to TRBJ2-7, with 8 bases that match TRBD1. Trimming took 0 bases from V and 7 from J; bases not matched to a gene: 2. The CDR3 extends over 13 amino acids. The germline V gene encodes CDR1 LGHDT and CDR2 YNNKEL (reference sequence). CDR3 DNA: TGTGCCAGCAGCCAAGATCGGGACAGGGAGCAGTACTTC. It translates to CASSQDRDREQYF.

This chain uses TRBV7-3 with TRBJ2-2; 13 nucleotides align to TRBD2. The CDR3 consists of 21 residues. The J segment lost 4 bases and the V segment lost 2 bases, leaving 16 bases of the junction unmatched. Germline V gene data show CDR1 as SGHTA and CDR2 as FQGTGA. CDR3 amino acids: CASSLWGRGTSGASGTGELFF. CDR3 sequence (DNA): TGTGCCAGCAGCTTATGGGGTCGGGGGACTAGCGGGGCTTCTGGCACCGGGGAGCTGTTTTTT.

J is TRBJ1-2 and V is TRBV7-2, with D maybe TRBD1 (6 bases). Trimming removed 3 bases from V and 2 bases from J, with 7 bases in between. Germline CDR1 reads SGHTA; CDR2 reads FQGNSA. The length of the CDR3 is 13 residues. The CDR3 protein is CASSLGQNYGYTF. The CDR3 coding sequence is TGTGCCAGCAGCTTGGGACAAAACTATGGCTACACCTTC.

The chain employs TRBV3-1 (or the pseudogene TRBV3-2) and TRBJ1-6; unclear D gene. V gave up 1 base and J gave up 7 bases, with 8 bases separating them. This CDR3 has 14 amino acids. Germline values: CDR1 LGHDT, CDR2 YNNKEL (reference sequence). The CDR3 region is CASSQGGQNSPLHF. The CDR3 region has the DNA TGTGCCAGCAGCCAAGGAGGGCAAAATTCACCCCTCCACTTT.

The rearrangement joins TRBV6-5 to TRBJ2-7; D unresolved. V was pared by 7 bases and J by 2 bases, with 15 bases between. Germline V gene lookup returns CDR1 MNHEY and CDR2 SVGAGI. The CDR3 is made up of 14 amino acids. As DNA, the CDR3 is TGTGCCAGCAATCAGGTTGTCGGAACCTACGAGCAGTACTTC. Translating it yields CASNQVVGTYEQYF.

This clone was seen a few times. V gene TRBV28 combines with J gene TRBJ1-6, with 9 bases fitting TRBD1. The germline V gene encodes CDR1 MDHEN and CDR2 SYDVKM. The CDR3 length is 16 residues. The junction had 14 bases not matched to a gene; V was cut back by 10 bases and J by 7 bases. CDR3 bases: TGTGCCACCTTCTCCACTACAGGGGGCTGGAATTCACCCCTCCACTTT. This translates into CATFSTTGGWNSPLHF.

The CDR3 sequence is CASSQGTRGYTEAFF. CDR3 sequence (DNA): TGTGCCAGCAGCCAAGGGACAAGGGGTTACACTGAAGCTTTCTTT. The genes are TRBV3-1 (or the pseudogene TRBV3-2) and TRBJ1-1; D perhaps matches TRBD1 (5 bases). Germline CDR1 LGHDT, CDR2 YNNKEL (reference sequence). The CDR3 totals 15 residues. Trimming took off 1 base at V and 3 bases at J, with 12 bases between the two ends.

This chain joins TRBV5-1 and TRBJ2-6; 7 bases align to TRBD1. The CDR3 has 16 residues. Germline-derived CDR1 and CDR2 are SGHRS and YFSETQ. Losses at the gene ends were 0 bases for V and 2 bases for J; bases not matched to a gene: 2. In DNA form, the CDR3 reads TGCGCCAGCAGCTTGGAGGGGGCTGCTGGGGCCAACGTCCTGACTTTC. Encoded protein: CASSLEGAAGANVLTF.

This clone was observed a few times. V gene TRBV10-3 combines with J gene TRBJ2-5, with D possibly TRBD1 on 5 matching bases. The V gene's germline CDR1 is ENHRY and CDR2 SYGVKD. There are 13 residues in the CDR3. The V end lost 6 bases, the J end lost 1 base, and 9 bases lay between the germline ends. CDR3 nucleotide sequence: TGTGCCATCAGCCAGGGTACCCAAGAGACCCAGTACTTC. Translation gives CAISQGTQETQYF.

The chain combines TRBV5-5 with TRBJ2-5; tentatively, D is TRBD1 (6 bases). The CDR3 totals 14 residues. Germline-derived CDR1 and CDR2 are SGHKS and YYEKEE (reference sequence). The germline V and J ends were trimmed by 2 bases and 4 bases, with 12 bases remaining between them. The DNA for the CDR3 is TGTGCCAGCAGCTTAAGTCAACAGGGAGAGACCCAGTACTTC. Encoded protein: CASSLSQQGETQYF.

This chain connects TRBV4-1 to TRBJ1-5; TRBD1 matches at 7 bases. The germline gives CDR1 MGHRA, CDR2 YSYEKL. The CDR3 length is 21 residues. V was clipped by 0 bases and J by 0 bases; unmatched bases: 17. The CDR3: CASSQDKRPGQGGNSNQPQHF. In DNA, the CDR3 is TGCGCCAGCAGCCAAGATAAGAGGCCCGGGCAGGGGGGTAATAGCAATCAGCCCCAGCATTTT.

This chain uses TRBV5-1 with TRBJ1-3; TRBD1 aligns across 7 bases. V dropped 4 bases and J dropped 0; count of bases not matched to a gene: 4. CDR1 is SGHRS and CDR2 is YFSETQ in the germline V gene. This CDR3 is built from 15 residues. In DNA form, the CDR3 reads TGCGCCAGCAGCCAAGGGACAGCCTCTGGAAACACCATATATTTT. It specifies CASSQGTASGNTIYF.

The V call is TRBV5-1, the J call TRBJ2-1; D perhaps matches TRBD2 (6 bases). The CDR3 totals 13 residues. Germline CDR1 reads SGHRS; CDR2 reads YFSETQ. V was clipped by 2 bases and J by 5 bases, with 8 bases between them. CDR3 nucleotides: TGCGCCAGCAGCTTAGGAGGGGACAATGAGCAGTTCTTC. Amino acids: CASSLGGDNEQFF.

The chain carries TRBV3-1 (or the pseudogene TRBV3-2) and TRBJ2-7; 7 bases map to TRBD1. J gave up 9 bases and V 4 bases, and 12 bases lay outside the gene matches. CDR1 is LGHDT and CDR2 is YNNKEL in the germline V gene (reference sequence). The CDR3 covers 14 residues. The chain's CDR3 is CASSPGTEGLVQYF. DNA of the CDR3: TGTGCCAGCAGCCCAGGGACAGAGGGGTTGGTGCAGTACTTC.

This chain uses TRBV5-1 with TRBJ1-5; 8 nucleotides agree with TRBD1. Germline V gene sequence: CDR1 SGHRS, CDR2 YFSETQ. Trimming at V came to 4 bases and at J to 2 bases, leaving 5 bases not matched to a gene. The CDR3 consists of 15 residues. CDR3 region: CASSPETGGNQPQHF. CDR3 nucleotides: TGCGCCAGCAGCCCCGAGACAGGGGGCAATCAGCCCCAGCATTTT.

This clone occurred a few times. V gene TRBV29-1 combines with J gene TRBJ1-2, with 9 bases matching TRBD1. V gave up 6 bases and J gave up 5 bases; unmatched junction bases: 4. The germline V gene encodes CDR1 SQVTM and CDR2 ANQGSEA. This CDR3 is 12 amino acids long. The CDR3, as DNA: TGCAGCGTGATGGGACAGGGTTATGGCTACACCTTC. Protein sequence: CSVMGQGYGYTF. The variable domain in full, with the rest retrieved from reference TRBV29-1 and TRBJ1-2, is SAVISQKPSRDICQRGTSLTIQCQVDSQVTMMFWYRQQPGQSLTLIATANQGSEATYESGFVIDKFPISRPNLTFSTLTVSNMSPEDSSIYLCSVMGQGYGYTFGSGTRLTVV.

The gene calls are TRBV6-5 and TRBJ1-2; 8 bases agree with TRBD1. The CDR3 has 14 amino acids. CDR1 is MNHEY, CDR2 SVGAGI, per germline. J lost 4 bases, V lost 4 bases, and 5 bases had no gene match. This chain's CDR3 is CASSWTGTPYGYTF. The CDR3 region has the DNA TGTGCCAGCAGTTGGACAGGGACCCCCTATGGCTACACCTTC.

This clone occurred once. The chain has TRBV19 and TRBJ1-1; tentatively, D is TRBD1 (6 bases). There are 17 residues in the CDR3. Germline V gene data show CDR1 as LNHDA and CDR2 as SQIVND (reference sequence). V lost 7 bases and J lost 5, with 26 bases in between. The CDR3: CASNGDKSHSPLTEAFF. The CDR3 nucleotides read TGTGCCAGTAATGGGGACAAGTCCCACTCTCCTCTAACTGAAGCTTTCTTT. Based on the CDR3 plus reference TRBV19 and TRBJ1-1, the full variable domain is DGGITQSPKYLFRKEGQNVTLSCEQNLNHDAMYWYRQDPGQGLRLIYYSQIVNDFQKGDIAEGYSVSREKKESFPLTVTSAQKNPTAFYLCASNGDKSHSPLTEAFFGQGTRLTVV.